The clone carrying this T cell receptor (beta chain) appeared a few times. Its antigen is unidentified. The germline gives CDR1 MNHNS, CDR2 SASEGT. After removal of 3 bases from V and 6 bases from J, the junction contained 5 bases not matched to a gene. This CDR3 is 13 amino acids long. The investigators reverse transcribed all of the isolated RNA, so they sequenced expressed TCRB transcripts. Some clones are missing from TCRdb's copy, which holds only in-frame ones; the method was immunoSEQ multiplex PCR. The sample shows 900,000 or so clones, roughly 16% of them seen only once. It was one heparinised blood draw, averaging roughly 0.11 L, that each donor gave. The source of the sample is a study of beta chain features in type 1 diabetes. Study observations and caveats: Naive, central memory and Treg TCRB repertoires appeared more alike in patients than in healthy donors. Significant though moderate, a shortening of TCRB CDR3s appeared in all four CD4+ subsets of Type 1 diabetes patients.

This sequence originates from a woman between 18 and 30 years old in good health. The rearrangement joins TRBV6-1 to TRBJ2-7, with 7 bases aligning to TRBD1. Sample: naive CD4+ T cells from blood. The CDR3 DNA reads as TGTGCCAGCAGTGAGCTGACAGGGTTCGAGCAGTACTTC. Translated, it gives CASSELTGFEQYF.